The next 25 T cell receptor beta chains were all read from a single sample in a study of control samples from healthy donors and cancer patients. Generated by immunoSEQ multiplex PCR, the TCRdb table keeps only in-frame clones and is missing some. The data contain 100,000 to 110,000 clones, less than 90% of them singletons. Sequenced material: blood. These receptors were taken from a woman between 45 and 60 years old in good health.

This chain connects TRBV5-6 to TRBJ1-3; 8 bases match TRBD1. The V and J ends lost 4 bases and 7 bases, in that order; junction bases with no gene match: 10. This CDR3 spans 15 amino acids. Germline lookup yields CDR1 SGHDT and CDR2 YYEEEE. CDR3 amino acids: CASSRMDREWNTIYF. The CDR3 DNA is TGTGCCAGCAGCAGAATGGACAGGGAATGGAACACCATATATTTT.

This clone was recorded a few times. The chain recombines TRBV13 with TRBJ1-1; D is unclear. The CDR3 has 13 residues. The V gene lost 2 bases and the J gene lost 6 bases, with 10 bases spanning the gap. The germline V gene encodes CDR1 PRHDT and CDR2 FYEKMQ (reference sequence). As DNA, the CDR3 is TGTGCCAGCAGCTTATCCCTGAGGTCTGAAGCTTTCTTT. Protein: CASSLSLRSEAFF.

V and J are TRBV20-1 and TRBJ1-6; the D is unclear. Trimming removed 3 bases from V and 0 bases from J, with 9 bases in between. Germline CDR1 is DFQATT and CDR2 is SNEGSKA (reference sequence). CDR3 length: 15 residues. In nucleotides, the CDR3 is TGCAGTGCTAGTCAGACGAGCTCCTATAATTCACCCCTCCACTTT. The encoded protein is CSASQTSSYNSPLHF.

This clone occurred once. The gene calls are TRBV19 and TRBJ1-5; weak D call: TRBD1 (6 bases). V shed 5 bases and J shed 1 base, with 18 bases lying between them. The CDR3 contains 17 residues. The germline V gene has CDR1 LNHDA and CDR2 SQIVND (reference sequence). Written as DNA, the CDR3 is TGTGCCAGTAGTTATTGGTCGGGGGCCGGGAGCAATCAGCCCCAGCATTTT. Its translation: CASSYWSGAGSNQPQHF.

The CDR3: CASRYPPSYEQYV. Written as DNA, the CDR3 is TGTGCCAGCAGGTACCCCCCCAGCTACGAGCAGTACGTC. The V call is TRBV6-2 or TRBV6-3, the J call TRBJ2-7; no reliable D call. The V end was cut by 6 bases, the J end by 3 bases, with 12 bases between. The CDR3 is 13 residues long. CDR1 is MNHEY and CDR2 is SVGEGT in the germline V gene.

J is TRBJ1-1 and V is TRBV5-1; perhaps TRBD1 as D (5 bases). From germline, CDR1 is SGHRS and CDR2 YFSETQ. The germline V and J ends were trimmed by 6 bases and 0 bases, with 9 bases remaining between them. This CDR3 is built from 13 residues. This chain's CDR3 is CASKGRVNTEAFF. CDR3 nucleotides: TGCGCCAGCAAGGGGAGGGTGAACACTGAAGCTTTCTTT. Based on the CDR3 plus reference TRBV5-1 and TRBJ1-1, the full variable domain is KAGVTQTPRYLIKTRGQQVTLSCSPISGHRSVSWYQQTPGQGLQFLFEYFSETQRNKGNFPGRFSGRQFSNSRSEMNVSTLELGDSALYLCASKGRVNTEAFFGQGTRLTVV.

V gene TRBV5-1 combines with J gene TRBJ2-1, with D unresolved. Per germline, CDR1 SGHRS and CDR2 YFSETQ. The ends were cut back, 0 bases at V and 0 bases at J, with 4 bases in the middle. CDR3 length: 14 amino acids. CDR3 DNA sequence: TGCGCCAGCAGCTTGGTAGGCTCCTACAATGAGCAGTTCTTC. Translating gives CASSLVGSYNEQFF.

This clone showed up just once. The chain has TRBV6-5 and TRBJ2-7; D is uncertain. Trimming left V 7 bases short and J 5 bases short, with 6 bases between. This CDR3 has 10 residues. CDR1 is MNHEY, CDR2 SVGAGI, per germline. DNA for the CDR3: TGTGCCAGCAAAGTTCACGAGCAGTACGTC. Protein sequence: CASKVHEQYV.

The chain joins TRBV23-1 to TRBJ2-7; TRBD1 might be the D (6 bases). TRBV23-1 counts as an open reading frame of uncertain function. The CDR3 consists of 16 residues. V was clipped by 5 bases and J by 0 bases, with 17 bases between them. The CDR3 DNA sequence: TGCGCCAGCAGTGGACAGCTCTCCCTGAGCTCCTACGAGCAGTACTTC. Residues: CASSGQLSLSSYEQYF.

This clone was counted a single time. The chain carries TRBV7-8 and TRBJ1-6, with D uncertain. CDR1 is SGHVS and CDR2 is FQNEAQ in the germline V gene. The CDR3 runs 14 residues. Trimming took 0 bases from V and 6 from J, leaving 6 bases between them. The CDR3 loop reads CASSLATANSPLHF. DNA for the CDR3: TGTGCCAGCAGCTTAGCTACGGCTAATTCACCCCTCCACTTT. Drawing the rest from reference TRBV7-8 and TRBJ1-6, the complete variable domain is GAGVSQSPRYKVAKRGQDVALRCDPISGHVSLFWYQQALGQGPEFLTYFQNEAQLDKSGLPSDRFFAERPEGSVSTLKIQRTQQEDSAVYLCASSLATANSPLHFGNGTRLTVT.

In this sample, this clone turned up a few times. V is TRBV15 and J is TRBJ1-1; 10 nucleotides line up with TRBD1. Per the germline V gene, CDR1 is LNHNV and CDR2 is YYDKDF (reference sequence). Losses at the gene ends were 0 bases for V and 11 bases for J; bases not matched to a gene: 3. The CDR3 contains 13 residues. The CDR3 sequence is CATSRDWGQGAFF. DNA of the CDR3: TGTGCCACCAGCAGAGACTGGGGACAGGGGGCTTTCTTT.

J is TRBJ2-1 and V is TRBV19; 7 nucleotides line up with TRBD2. With V trimmed by 2 bases and J by 7 bases, 5 bases remained unmatched. The CDR3 consists of 14 residues. Looked up from germline, CDR1 is LNHDA and CDR2 is SQIVND (reference sequence). The CDR3 sequence is CASSIRRERNEQFF. Written as DNA, the CDR3 is TGTGCCAGTAGTATACGGCGGGAGCGGAATGAGCAGTTCTTC.

The V gene is TRBV10-3, the J gene TRBJ2-1; unclear D gene. Germline V CDR1 and CDR2: ENHRY, SYGVKD. The CDR3 length is 17 residues. V was pared by 2 bases and J by 0 bases, with 14 bases between. In nucleotides, the CDR3 is TGTGCCATCAGTGAGCAGATAGCTTTCAGCTCCTACAATGAGCAGTTCTTC. Amino acids: CAISEQIAFSSYNEQFF.

This rearrangement joins TRBV30 to TRBJ1-3; possibly TRBD1 for D (6 bases). This CDR3 has 17 amino acids. Germline CDR1 reads GTSNPN; CDR2 reads SVGIG (reference sequence). V lost 3 bases and J 1 base, leaving 19 bases between the germline ends. The chain's CDR3 is CAWSELGQFNSGNTIYF. The DNA for the CDR3 is TGTGCCTGGAGCGAGCTTGGACAGTTTAATTCTGGAAACACCATATATTTT.

V usage is TRBV5-6 and J usage is TRBJ1-2, with 8 positions matching TRBD1. CDR3 length: 14 residues. The germline gives CDR1 SGHDT, CDR2 YYEEEE. The V gene end was trimmed by 6 bases and the J gene end by 1 base; junction bases not matched to a gene: 5. CDR3 sequence (DNA): TGTGCCAGCAACTTCGGACAGGGTAACTATGGCTACACCTTC. This encodes CASNFGQGNYGYTF.

This chain uses TRBV9 with TRBJ2-3, with D maybe TRBD1 (6 bases). V was trimmed by 5 bases and J by 4 bases, leaving 14 bases between them. The CDR3 is 14 residues long. Germline CDR1 is SGDLS and CDR2 is YYNGEE. CDR3 in amino acids: CASSDRGNSDTQYF. Here the CDR3 DNA reads TGTGCCAGCAGTGATAGGGGGAACTCAGATACGCAGTATTTT.

This chain joins TRBV29-1 and TRBJ1-2; D unclear. Trimming left V 4 bases short and J 5 bases short, with 17 bases between. The CDR3 has 14 amino acids. Germline V CDR1 and CDR2: SQVTM, ANQGSEA. DNA of the CDR3: TGCAGCGTTGTAGGGCCAAGGCTTTTTTATGGCTACACCTTC. Translating gives CSVVGPRLFYGYTF.

This chain uses TRBV9 with TRBJ2-3; D call uncertain. Germline V gene data show CDR1 as SGDLS and CDR2 as YYNGEE. The ends were cut back, 2 bases at V and 0 bases at J, with 7 bases in the middle. The CDR3 has 14 amino acids. The CDR3: CASSVFASTDTQYF. CDR3 coding DNA: TGTGCCAGCAGCGTTTTTGCAAGCACAGATACGCAGTATTTT.

In DNA form, the CDR3 reads TGTGCCTGGAGTTTTTGGGCCGTCTCTGGAAACACCATATATTTT. As protein: CAWSFWAVSGNTIYF. This rearrangement joins TRBV30 to TRBJ1-3; D call uncertain. Between the trimmed V and J ends, which lost 2 bases and 0 bases, there was a span of 11 bases. The CDR3 is 15 residues long. The germline V gene encodes CDR1 GTSNPN and CDR2 SVGIG (reference sequence). The full variable domain, completed using reference TRBV30 and TRBJ1-3, is SQTIHQWPATLVQPVGSPLSLECTVEGTSNPNLYWYRQAAGRGLQLLFYSVGIGQISSEVPQNLSASRPQDRQFILSSKKLLLSDSGFYLCAWSFWAVSGNTIYFGEGSWLTVV.

The chain employs TRBV7-9 and TRBJ2-1, with 7 bases aligning to TRBD2. The V segment lost 3 bases and the J segment 0 bases; nucleotides outside the gene matches: 5. Germline CDR1 is SEHNR and CDR2 is FQNEAQ (reference sequence). The length of the CDR3 is 16 residues. CDR3 DNA: TGTGCCAGCAGCTTGCGCGGGGGAAGCTCCTACAATGAGCAGTTCTTC. This sequence encodes CASSLRGGSSYNEQFF.

The chain couples TRBV3-1 (or the pseudogene TRBV3-2) to TRBJ1-1; 7 bases are shared with TRBD1. Per germline, CDR1 LGHDT and CDR2 YNNKEL (reference sequence). The CDR3 is 14 residues long. The J segment lost 7 bases and the V segment lost 5 bases, leaving 10 bases of the junction unmatched. The CDR3: CASSFPGQPFEAFF. CDR3 DNA: TGTGCCAGCAGCTTTCCGGGACAGCCCTTTGAAGCTTTCTTT.

The rearrangement joins TRBV18 to TRBJ1-5; a weak D match, TRBD1 (6 bases). The CDR3 spans 15 residues. V was pared by 3 bases and J by 9 bases, with 18 bases between. Germline V gene lookup returns CDR1 KGHSH and CDR2 LQKENI. The CDR3 coding sequence is TGTGCCAGCTCACCCGGGACACCCCAAAGCGCGCCCCAGCATTTT. Protein: CASSPGTPQSAPQHF.

This clone is a singleton in its sample. V is TRBV11-2 and J is TRBJ2-1; a possible D gene is TRBD2 (5 bases). V lost 5 bases to trimming and J lost 10 bases, with 15 bases between them. CDR1 SGHAT and CDR2 FQNNGV come from the germline V gene. The CDR3 has 13 amino acids. The CDR3 reads CASSLNTGNEQFF. CDR3 in DNA: TGTGCCAGCAGCCTAAACACCGGGAACGAGCAGTTCTTC.

The genes are TRBV5-1 and TRBJ1-5; 8 bases agree with TRBD1. The CDR3 loop spans 14 amino acids. The germline CDR1 and CDR2 sequences are SGHRS and YFSETQ. The ends lost 1 base at V and 4 bases at J; junction bases unmatched: 1. As DNA, the CDR3 is TGCGCCAGCAGCTTGACAGGGGGTAATCAGCCCCAGCATTTT. Translated, it gives CASSLTGGNQPQHF. Complete variable domain (other parts from reference TRBV5-1 and TRBJ1-5): KAGVTQTPRYLIKTRGQQVTLSCSPISGHRSVSWYQQTPGQGLQFLFEYFSETQRNKGNFPGRFSGRQFSNSRSEMNVSTLELGDSALYLCASSLTGGNQPQHFGDGTRLSIL.

The chain is built from TRBV27 and TRBJ1-1; tentative D call: TRBD1 (5 bases). The V and J ends lost 4 bases and 2 bases respectively, with 11 bases between them. This CDR3 is built from 14 residues. The germline V gene encodes CDR1 MNHEY and CDR2 SMNVEV (reference sequence). As DNA, the CDR3 is TGTGCCAGCAGTTATCGCACAGGTAACACTGAAGCTTTCTTT. It encodes CASSYRTGNTEAFF.